This is a list of T cell receptor beta chains from one sample in a study of T cell responses to AZD1222 COVID-19 vaccine. The assay was immunoSEQ multiplex PCR, and TCRdb's table has in-frame clones only and misses some. The sample lists under 200,000 clones; just under 95% were seen once. Sequencing was performed on peripheral blood, taken on day 0 of AZD1222 vaccination. The source is an adult in good health. Both conserved end residues are part of each CDR3. Each record gives: J gene, CDR3 length, V gene, clone size, D gene, CDR3 DNA, CDR3 protein. The D gene is left open where the match is weak. Expanded clones get a size class; other rows say once, few or many, or leave the size out.

>TRBJ2-1|15|TRBV6-5|NA|TRBD2
TGTGCCAGCAGTTACTCTAGCGGGAGGGCCAGTGAGCAGTTCTTC
CASSYSSGRASEQFF
>TRBJ2-4|15|TRBV7-2|NA|NA
TGTGCCAGCAGCTTAGAGGGGGGCGTCAAAAACATTCAGTACTTC
CASSLEGGVKNIQYF
>TRBJ2-7|13|TRBV30|NA|NA
TGTGCCTGGATCCCCGGGCCGGGCTACGAGCAGTACTTC
CAWIPGPGYEQYF
>TRBJ2-7|17|TRBV7-2|NA|TRBD2
TGTGCCAGCAGCTTAAGGGTTAGCGGGGGGGCCATCTACGAGCAGTACTTC
CASSLRVSGGAIYEQYF
>TRBJ1-2|16|TRBV19|NA|NA
TGTGCCAGTAGCGGTTTGAACAGGGTCGGGAACTATGGCTACACCTTC
CASSGLNRVGNYGYTF
>TRBJ1-3|17|TRBV7-9|NA|TRBD1
TGTGCCAGCAGCTCGCCGGGACAGGGATTTTCTGGAAACACCATATATTTT
CASSSPGQGFSGNTIYF
>TRBJ2-7|17|TRBV5-6|NA|NA
TGTGCCAGCAGCTTGCGGGGGAGAGGGGCGATGTCCTACGAGCAGTACTTC
CASSLRGRGAMSYEQYF
>TRBJ1-2|15|TRBV18|NA|NA
TGTGCCAGCTCACCCCAGACAGAAGCTAACTATGGCTACACCTTC
CASSPQTEANYGYTF
>TRBJ1-4|15|TRBV16|once|NA
TGTGCCAGCAGCCCTTCGGGACACCTCAATGAAAAACTGTTTTTT
CASSPSGHLNEKLFF
>TRBJ2-7|16|TRBV3-1/TRBV3-2|NA|TRBD2
TGTGCCAGCAGTCGCCGGGGGACTAGCACCCCGAACGAGCAGTACTTC
CASSRRGTSTPNEQYF
>TRBJ2-7|15|TRBV3-1/TRBV3-2|NA|NA
TGTGCCAGCAGCCAAGCCCAGGCGCCAAGCTACGAGCAGTACTTC
CASSQAQAPSYEQYF
>TRBJ2-4|15|TRBV30|NA|NA
TGTGCCTGGAGTGGGGGTTTTGAAGCCAAAAACATTCAGTACTTC
CAWSGGFEAKNIQYF
>TRBJ2-7|15|TRBV7-2|NA|NA
TGTGCCAGCAGCTTAAGGGCTGTAGCGTCCTACGAGCAGTACTTC
CASSLRAVASYEQYF
>TRBJ1-2|14|TRBV15|NA|NA
TGTGCCACCAGCAGAGGAGTAGGGGACTATGGCTACACCTTC
CATSRGVGDYGYTF
>TRBJ1-1|13|TRBV18|once|NA
TGTGCCAGCTCACCGTACCCGGACTCCGAAGCTTTCTTT
CASSPYPDSEAFF
>TRBJ2-7|14|TRBV27|NA|TRBD2
TGTGCCAGCAGTTTAGCGGGAGTGAATTACGAGCAGTACTTC
CASSLAGVNYEQYF
>TRBJ1-2|14|TRBV6-5|NA|NA
TGTGCCAGCAGCTACCGACGGGGCTCCTATGGCTACACCTTC
CASSYRRGSYGYTF
>TRBJ2-7|15|TRBV25-1|NA|TRBD2
TGTGCCAGCAGTGATCCGAGCGGGACCGCCTACGAGCAGTACTTC
CASSDPSGTAYEQYF
>TRBJ1-2|14|TRBV28|NA|NA
TGTGCCAGCAGTCCCCTTCCTCAGGTCTATGGCTACACCTTC
CASSPLPQVYGYTF
>TRBJ2-1|17|TRBV19|NA|TRBD1
TGTGCCAGTAGAGACGTACGACAGGGAAGAGGCTACAATGAGCAGTTCTTC
CASRDVRQGRGYNEQFF
>TRBJ2-1|15|TRBV11-2|NA|TRBD2
TGTGCCAGCAGCTACTCTAGCGGCTCCTACAATGAGCAGTTCTTC
CASSYSSGSYNEQFF
>TRBJ2-7|12|TRBV2|NA|NA
TGTGCCAGCAGTCTAGCGTCCTACGAGCAGTACTTC
CASSLASYEQYF
>TRBJ2-1|15|TRBV6-2/TRBV6-3|NA|TRBD2
TGTGCCAGCAGTTCCGGGACTAGCGGGAGAAATGAGCAGTTCTTC
CASSSGTSGRNEQFF
>TRBJ2-7|15|TRBV6-5|once|NA
TGTGCCAGCAGCCTCGGGGTCCATGAAGCCTACGAGCAGTACTTC
CASSLGVHEAYEQYF
>TRBJ1-2|15|TRBV7-8|NA|TRBD1
TGTGCCAGCAGCGGAAACAGGGGGAAGAACTATGGCTACACCTTC
CASSGNRGKNYGYTF
>TRBJ2-7|15|TRBV6-5|NA|NA
TGTGCCAGCAGTTATGATATGGGGGGCGGCTACGAGCAGTACTTC
CASSYDMGGGYEQYF
>TRBJ2-5|14|TRBV21-1|NA|NA
TGTGCCAGCAGCACAAAGACAGGCTTAGAGACCCAGTACTTC
CASSTKTGLETQYF
>TRBJ2-1|13|TRBV19|NA|NA
TGTGCCAGTAGAAGGCGCGGGATAAGTGAGCAGTTCTTC
CASRRRGISEQFF
>TRBJ2-3|16|TRBV11-2|NA|TRBD2
TGTGCCAGCAGCCGCCGGGGGACTAGCGGGATGGATACGCAGTATTTT
CASSRRGTSGMDTQYF
>TRBJ1-2|14|TRBV19|NA|TRBD1
TGTGCCAGTACCTGGACAGGGGGTAGCTATGGCTACACCTTC
CASTWTGGSYGYTF
>TRBJ2-7|15|TRBV6-5|NA|NA
TGTGCCAGCAGTTACTCGTACCAGGGCGCCTACGAGCAGTACTTC
CASSYSYQGAYEQYF
>TRBJ2-5|13|TRBV28|once|TRBD2
TGTGCCAGCAGTTTAGGGGGGGTGGAGACCCAGTACTTC
CASSLGGVETQYF
>TRBJ1-1|14|TRBV7-9|NA|NA
TGTGCCAGCACCCTAGAAGGGATGAACACTGAAGCTTTCTTT
CASTLEGMNTEAFF
>TRBJ1-6|16|TRBV7-9|NA|NA
TGTGCCAGCAGCGGAAGTGCGGGCAGGGGAGGTTCACCCCTCCACTTT
CASSGSAGRGGSPLHF
>TRBJ2-7|17|TRBV4-1|NA|TRBD1
TGCGCCAGCAGCAGTCGACAGGGCTCTTTGTTGTCGGCCGAGCAGTACTTC
CASSSRQGSLLSAEQYF
>TRBJ1-5|16|TRBV7-9|NA|NA
TGTGCCAGCAGCTTATCAGGTTCGGTTAGCAATCAGCCCCAGCATTTT
CASSLSGSVSNQPQHF
>TRBJ1-1|14|TRBV18|NA|NA
TGTGCCAGCTCACCATTGGGGCTGAACACTGAAGCTTTCTTT
CASSPLGLNTEAFF
>TRBJ1-5|15|TRBV27|once|TRBD1
TGTGCCAGCAGTTGGACAGGTTATAGCAATCAGCCCCAGCATTTT
CASSWTGYSNQPQHF
>TRBJ2-5|14|TRBV5-4|NA|TRBD2
TGTGCCAGCAGCTTGGACGGGAGGGGAGAGACCCAGTACTTC
CASSLDGRGETQYF
>TRBJ2-2|14|TRBV10-1|once|NA
TGCGACGCCAGCTGGATTGGGTTTGACGGGGAGCTGTTTTTT
CDASWIGFDGELFF
>TRBJ2-6|16|TRBV6-2/TRBV6-3|NA|NA
TGTGCCAGCAGTTACTCGATCAGGGCTGGGGCCAACGTCCTGACTTTC
CASSYSIRAGANVLTF
>TRBJ2-7|16|TRBV6-1|NA|NA
TGTGCCAGCAGTGAAGATGGCAGGGGAAGTGCCTACGAGCAGTACTTC
CASSEDGRGSAYEQYF
>TRBJ2-7|15|TRBV5-1|NA|TRBD1
TGCGCCAGCAGCTTGCAGGGACAGGGGACGGGGGAGCAGTACTTC
CASSLQGQGTGEQYF
>TRBJ1-2|15|TRBV5-1|NA|TRBD1
TGCGCCAGCAGCATGGAGGGGGACAGGAACTATGGCTACACCTTC
CASSMEGDRNYGYTF
>TRBJ1-5|15|TRBV6-5|NA|NA
TGTGCCAGCAGTTACTCGATAACTGGGAATCAGCCCCAGCATTTT
CASSYSITGNQPQHF
>TRBJ1-1|15|TRBV7-2|NA|NA
TGTGCCAGCAGCTTAGAAGGGACGGTGGGCACTGAAGCTTTCTTT
CASSLEGTVGTEAFF
>TRBJ2-5|17|TRBV4-1|NA|NA
TGCGCCAGCAGCCAAGGTCCTGATATCTCCGCGGGGGAGACCCAGTACTTC
CASSQGPDISAGETQYF
>TRBJ2-2|14|TRBV6-2/TRBV6-3|NA|NA
TGTGCCAGCAGCCTTACAGGGAACACCGGGGAGCTGTTTTTT
CASSLTGNTGELFF
>TRBJ1-6|14|TRBV5-1|NA|NA
TGCGCCAGCAGCCAGGGACACCATAATTCACCCCTCCACTTT
CASSQGHHNSPLHF
>TRBJ2-2|17|TRBV2|NA|TRBD2
TGTGCCAGCAGTAGGGAAGGGACTAGGGCCGCCTCCGGGGAGCTGTTTTTT
CASSREGTRAASGELFF
>TRBJ1-5|15|TRBV2|once|TRBD1
TGTGCCAGCAGCCGGGACAGGGGGCACAATCAGCCCCAGCATTTT
CASSRDRGHNQPQHF
>TRBJ2-7|14|TRBV5-6|once|TRBD2
TGTGCCAGCAGGACCGGGACTAGATTCTTCGAGCAGTACTTC
CASRTGTRFFEQYF
>TRBJ1-2|14|TRBV29-1|NA|TRBD1
TGCAGCGTTCTCCGGGGGACAGCTAACTATGGCTACACCTTC
CSVLRGTANYGYTF
>TRBJ2-1|12|TRBV28|few|NA
TGTGCCAGCAAATTAGGGGGGAATGAGCAGTTCTTC
CASKLGGNEQFF